The rows below give T cell receptor beta chains drawn from one sample of a study of shared clonotypes between healthy human individuals. The method was immunoSEQ multiplex PCR; TCRdb's version includes in-frame clones alone and lacks a portion of them. The sample carries around 2,000,000 clones, 95% recorded once. Material for sequencing was naive CD4+ T cells sorted from blood. Receptors were obtained from a man aged 18 to 35 in good health. The CDR3 runs from the conserved cysteine through the conserved F or W. D genes are given only for firm matches. The size of a clone is reported for some rows only, either as once, few or many, or as a class for expanded clones.

J gene: TRBJ2-5; V gene: TRBV18; D gene: TRBD1; clone size: .; CDR3 protein: CASSPGTGGGETQYF; CDR3 DNA: TGTGCCAGCTCACCGGGGACAGGGGGAGGCGAGACCCAGTACTTC
J gene: TRBJ2-7; V gene: TRBV27; D gene: TRBD2; clone size: .; CDR3 protein: CASGLGFTYEQYF; CDR3 DNA: TGTGCCAGCGGACTAGGGTTTACCTACGAGCAGTACTTC
J gene: TRBJ1-1; V gene: TRBV2; D gene: .; clone size: .; CDR3 protein: CASSTGFGNTEAFF; CDR3 DNA: TGTGCCAGCTCCACGGGTTTTGGGAACACTGAAGCTTTCTTT
J gene: TRBJ2-1; V gene: TRBV5-6; D gene: .; clone size: .; CDR3 protein: CASSSRGVGVPRNEQFF; CDR3 DNA: TGTGCCAGCAGCTCCCGCGGCGTGGGAGTGCCTCGCAATGAGCAGTTCTTC
J gene: TRBJ1-4; V gene: TRBV29-1; D gene: .; clone size: .; CDR3 protein: CSVGTRSNEKLFF; CDR3 DNA: TGCAGCGTGGGGACACGCTCTAATGAAAAACTGTTTTTT
J gene: TRBJ1-2; V gene: TRBV5-1; D gene: .; clone size: .; CDR3 protein: CASRPRSGDFNYGYTF; CDR3 DNA: TGCGCCAGCAGACCCCGGTCCGGAGATTTTAACTATGGCTACACCTTC
J gene: TRBJ2-2; V gene: TRBV5-1; D gene: TRBD2; clone size: .; CDR3 protein: CASSRTSATGELFF; CDR3 DNA: TGCGCCAGCAGTAGGACTAGTGCCACCGGGGAGCTGTTTTTT
J gene: TRBJ1-5; V gene: TRBV27; D gene: TRBD1; clone size: .; CDR3 protein: CASSPTDRGGNQPQHF; CDR3 DNA: TGTGCCAGCAGTCCAACGGACAGGGGGGGAAATCAGCCCCAGCATTTT
J gene: TRBJ1-1; V gene: TRBV19; D gene: .; clone size: .; CDR3 protein: CASSSIPGRTEAFF; CDR3 DNA: TGTGCCAGTAGTTCTATACCCGGGCGTACTGAAGCTTTCTTT
J gene: TRBJ1-5; V gene: TRBV5-1; D gene: .; clone size: .; CDR3 protein: CASSRGPLGDNQPQHF; CDR3 DNA: TGCGCCAGCAGCCGGGGGCCATTAGGAGACAATCAGCCCCAGCATTTT
J gene: TRBJ1-2; V gene: TRBV7-8; D gene: .; clone size: .; CDR3 protein: CASSSQVNYGYTF; CDR3 DNA: TGTGCCAGCAGCTCACAGGTTAACTATGGCTACACCTTC
J gene: TRBJ2-3; V gene: TRBV10-3; D gene: .; clone size: .; CDR3 protein: CAISPGLPDTQYF; CDR3 DNA: TGTGCCATCAGTCCCGGACTCCCGGATACGCAGTATTTT
J gene: TRBJ2-5; V gene: TRBV7-2; D gene: .; clone size: .; CDR3 protein: CASSLGPAETQYF; CDR3 DNA: TGTGCCAGCAGCTTAGGTCCGGCAGAGACCCAGTACTTC
J gene: TRBJ2-7; V gene: TRBV4-1; D gene: .; clone size: .; CDR3 protein: CASSQSLGAGAEQYF; CDR3 DNA: TGCGCCAGCAGCCAATCGCTTGGGGCGGGTGCCGAGCAGTACTTC
J gene: TRBJ2-4; V gene: TRBV2; D gene: TRBD2; clone size: .; CDR3 protein: CASSEAGGAFGNIQYF; CDR3 DNA: TGTGCCAGCAGTGAAGCCGGGGGGGCTTTCGGAAACATTCAGTACTTC
J gene: TRBJ2-5; V gene: TRBV10-3; D gene: .; clone size: .; CDR3 protein: CAISAGEQETQYF; CDR3 DNA: TGTGCCATCAGTGCGGGCGAACAAGAGACCCAGTACTTC
J gene: TRBJ2-5; V gene: TRBV5-1; D gene: .; clone size: .; CDR3 protein: CASSIDRDKRAQYF; CDR3 DNA: TGCGCCAGCAGCATCGACCGGGACAAACGGGCCCAGTACTTC
J gene: TRBJ2-6; V gene: TRBV6-6; D gene: .; clone size: .; CDR3 protein: CASRGTVSGANVLTF; CDR3 DNA: TGTGCCAGCAGGGGGACTGTATCTGGGGCCAACGTCCTGACTTTC
J gene: TRBJ2-1; V gene: TRBV30; D gene: TRBD2; clone size: .; CDR3 protein: CAWSSSRTSSIGGEQFF; CDR3 DNA: TGTGCCTGGAGTTCGAGCCGGACTAGCAGTATTGGGGGTGAGCAGTTCTTC
J gene: TRBJ1-2; V gene: TRBV28; D gene: .; clone size: .; CDR3 protein: CASRPTGIYGYTF; CDR3 DNA: TGTGCCAGCAGACCAACAGGGATCTATGGCTACACCTTC
J gene: TRBJ2-3; V gene: TRBV28; D gene: .; clone size: .; CDR3 protein: CASSYTGRSTDTQYF; CDR3 DNA: TGTGCCAGCAGTTATACCGGGCGGTCCACAGATACGCAGTATTTT
J gene: TRBJ1-3; V gene: TRBV28; D gene: TRBD1; clone size: .; CDR3 protein: CASSLGQGNGNTIYF; CDR3 DNA: TGTGCCAGCAGCTTGGGACAGGGGAATGGAAACACCATATATTTT
J gene: TRBJ2-2; V gene: TRBV7-7; D gene: TRBD2; clone size: .; CDR3 protein: CASSLAGTGELFF; CDR3 DNA: TGTGCTAGCAGCTTAGCGGGGACCGGGGAGCTGTTTTTT
J gene: TRBJ2-1; V gene: TRBV6-5; D gene: TRBD2; clone size: once; CDR3 protein: CASSPTSGSYNEQFF; CDR3 DNA: TGTGCCAGCAGTCCGACTAGCGGGAGCTACAATGAGCAGTTCTTC
J gene: TRBJ1-1; V gene: TRBV18; D gene: .; clone size: .; CDR3 protein: CASSPPGGTEAFF; CDR3 DNA: TGTGCCAGCTCACCACCGGGCGGCACTGAAGCTTTCTTT
J gene: TRBJ2-1; V gene: TRBV5-1; D gene: .; clone size: .; CDR3 protein: CASSGQSSYNEQFF; CDR3 DNA: TGCGCCAGCTCCGGACAAAGCTCCTACAATGAGCAGTTCTTC
J gene: TRBJ2-1; V gene: TRBV9; D gene: TRBD2; clone size: .; CDR3 protein: CASSAASGVYNEQFF; CDR3 DNA: TGTGCCAGCAGCGCTGCTAGCGGAGTGTACAATGAGCAGTTCTTC
J gene: TRBJ2-3; V gene: TRBV7-9; D gene: .; clone size: .; CDR3 protein: CASSFDRPSTDTQYF; CDR3 DNA: TGTGCCAGCAGCTTCGACAGACCTAGCACAGATACGCAGTATTTT
J gene: TRBJ2-2; V gene: TRBV6-5; D gene: .; clone size: once; CDR3 protein: CATVRAGLHRELFF; CDR3 DNA: TGTGCCACCGTCCGGGCGGGACTTCATAGGGAGCTGTTTTTT
J gene: TRBJ2-2; V gene: TRBV7-9; D gene: .; clone size: .; CDR3 protein: CASSLAAAGELFF; CDR3 DNA: TGTGCCAGCAGCTTAGCCGCTGCCGGGGAGCTGTTTTTT
J gene: TRBJ2-3; V gene: TRBV4-1; D gene: TRBD2; clone size: once; CDR3 protein: CASSHTRAGGSDTQYF; CDR3 DNA: TGCGCCAGCAGCCACACTCGGGCGGGAGGATCAGATACGCAGTATTTT
J gene: TRBJ1-6; V gene: TRBV19; D gene: TRBD1; clone size: .; CDR3 protein: CASTADRGRGNSPLHF; CDR3 DNA: TGTGCCAGTACAGCCGACAGGGGGCGAGGGAATTCACCCCTCCACTTT
J gene: TRBJ2-5; V gene: TRBV6-1; D gene: .; clone size: .; CDR3 protein: CASRYLGMGETQYF; CDR3 DNA: TGTGCCAGCAGGTACCTGGGAATGGGAGAGACCCAGTACTTC
J gene: TRBJ2-3; V gene: TRBV4-1; D gene: .; clone size: .; CDR3 protein: CASSQVGWPDTQYF; CDR3 DNA: TGCGCCAGCAGCCAAGTCGGATGGCCAGATACGCAGTATTTT
J gene: TRBJ2-5; V gene: TRBV5-1; D gene: .; clone size: once; CDR3 protein: CASSSLTDQETQYF; CDR3 DNA: TGCGCCAGCAGCTCACTGACAGATCAAGAGACCCAGTACTTC
J gene: TRBJ2-2; V gene: TRBV28; D gene: .; clone size: .; CDR3 protein: CASSLLAGGTGELFF; CDR3 DNA: TGTGCCAGCAGTTTACTTGCGGGCGGGACCGGGGAGCTGTTTTTT
J gene: TRBJ2-1; V gene: TRBV2; D gene: TRBD2; clone size: many; CDR3 protein: CASKYLAGNEQFF; CDR3 DNA: TGTGCCAGCAAATATCTAGCGGGCAATGAGCAGTTCTTC
J gene: TRBJ1-1; V gene: TRBV7-9; D gene: .; clone size: .; CDR3 protein: CASSPPRGAFF; CDR3 DNA: TGTGCCAGCAGCCCCCCCAGGGGAGCTTTCTTT
J gene: TRBJ2-5; V gene: TRBV29-1; D gene: TRBD2; clone size: .; CDR3 protein: CSIQAGGEETQYF; CDR3 DNA: TGCAGCATTCAAGCGGGGGGTGAAGAGACCCAGTACTTC
J gene: TRBJ1-2; V gene: TRBV28; D gene: TRBD1; clone size: .; CDR3 protein: CALGTDVYGYTF; CDR3 DNA: TGTGCTCTGGGGACAGATGTCTATGGCTACACCTTC
J gene: TRBJ2-7; V gene: TRBV6-5; D gene: .; clone size: .; CDR3 protein: CASTSRGVYEQYF; CDR3 DNA: TGTGCCAGCACTTCGAGGGGGGTCTACGAGCAGTACTTC
J gene: TRBJ2-7; V gene: TRBV27; D gene: .; clone size: .; CDR3 protein: CASSGTSPSYEQYF; CDR3 DNA: TGTGCCAGCAGCGGGACTTCTCCCTCCTACGAGCAGTACTTC
J gene: TRBJ1-2; V gene: TRBV7-9; D gene: .; clone size: .; CDR3 protein: CASSPQGLNYGYTF; CDR3 DNA: TGTGCCAGCAGCCCCCAGGGTCTAAACTATGGCTACACCTTC
J gene: TRBJ2-2; V gene: TRBV7-3; D gene: .; clone size: once; CDR3 protein: CASRQGGLDTGELFF; CDR3 DNA: TGTGCCAGCAGACAAGGGGGATTGGACACCGGGGAGCTGTTTTTT